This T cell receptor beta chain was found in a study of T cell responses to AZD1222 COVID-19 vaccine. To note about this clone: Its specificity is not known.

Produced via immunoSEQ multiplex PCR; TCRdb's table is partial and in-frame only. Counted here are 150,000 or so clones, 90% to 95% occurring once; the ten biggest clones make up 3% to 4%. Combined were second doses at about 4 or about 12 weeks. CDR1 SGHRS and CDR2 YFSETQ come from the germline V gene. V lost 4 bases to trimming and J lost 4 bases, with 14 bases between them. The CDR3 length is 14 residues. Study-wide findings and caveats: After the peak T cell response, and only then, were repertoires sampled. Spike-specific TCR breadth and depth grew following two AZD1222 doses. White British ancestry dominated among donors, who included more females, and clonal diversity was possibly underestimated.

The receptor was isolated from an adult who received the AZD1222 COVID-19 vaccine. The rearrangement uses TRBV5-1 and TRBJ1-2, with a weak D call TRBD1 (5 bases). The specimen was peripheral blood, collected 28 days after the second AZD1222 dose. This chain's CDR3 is CASSQTGRSYGYTF. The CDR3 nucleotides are TGCGCCAGCAGCCAGACGGGACGTTCCTATGGCTACACCTTC.